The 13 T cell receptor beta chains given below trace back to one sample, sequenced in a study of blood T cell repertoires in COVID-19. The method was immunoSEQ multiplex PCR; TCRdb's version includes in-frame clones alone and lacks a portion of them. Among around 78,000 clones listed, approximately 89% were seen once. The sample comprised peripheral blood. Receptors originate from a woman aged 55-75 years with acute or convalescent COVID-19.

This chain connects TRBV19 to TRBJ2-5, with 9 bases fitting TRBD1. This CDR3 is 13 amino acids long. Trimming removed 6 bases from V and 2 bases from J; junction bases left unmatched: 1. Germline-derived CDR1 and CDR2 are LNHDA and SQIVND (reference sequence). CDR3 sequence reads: CASRGTGQETQYF. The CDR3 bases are TGTGCCAGTAGAGGGACAGGGCAAGAGACCCAGTACTTC.

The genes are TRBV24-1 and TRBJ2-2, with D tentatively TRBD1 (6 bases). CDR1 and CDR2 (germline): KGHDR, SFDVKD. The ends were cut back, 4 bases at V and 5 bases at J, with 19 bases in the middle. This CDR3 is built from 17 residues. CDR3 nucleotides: TGTGCCACCAGTGAACAACAGGGTAAAATAAGGACCGGGGAGCTGTTTTTT. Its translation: CATSEQQGKIRTGELFF.

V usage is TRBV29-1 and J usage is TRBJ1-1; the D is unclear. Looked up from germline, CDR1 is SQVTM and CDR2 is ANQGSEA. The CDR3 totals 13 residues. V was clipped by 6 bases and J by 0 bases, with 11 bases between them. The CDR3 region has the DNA TGCAGCGTCCTGACTGTCATGAACACTGAAGCTTTCTTT. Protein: CSVLTVMNTEAFF. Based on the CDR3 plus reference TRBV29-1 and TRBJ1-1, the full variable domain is SAVISQKPSRDICQRGTSLTIQCQVDSQVTMMFWYRQQPGQSLTLIATANQGSEATYESGFVIDKFPISRPNLTFSTLTVSNMSPEDSSIYLCSVLTVMNTEAFFGQGTRLTVV.

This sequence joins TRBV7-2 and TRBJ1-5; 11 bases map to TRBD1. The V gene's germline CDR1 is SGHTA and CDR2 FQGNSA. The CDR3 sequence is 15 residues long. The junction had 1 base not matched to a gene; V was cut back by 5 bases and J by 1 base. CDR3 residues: CASSRTGGSNQPQHF. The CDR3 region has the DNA TGTGCCAGCAGCCGGACAGGGGGCAGCAATCAGCCCCAGCATTTT.

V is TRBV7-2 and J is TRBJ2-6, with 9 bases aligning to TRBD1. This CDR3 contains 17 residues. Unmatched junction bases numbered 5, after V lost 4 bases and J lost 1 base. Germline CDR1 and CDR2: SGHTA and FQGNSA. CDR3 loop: CASSSGQGSSGANVLTF. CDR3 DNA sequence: TGTGCCAGCAGCTCCGGACAGGGGTCTTCTGGGGCCAACGTCCTGACTTTC.

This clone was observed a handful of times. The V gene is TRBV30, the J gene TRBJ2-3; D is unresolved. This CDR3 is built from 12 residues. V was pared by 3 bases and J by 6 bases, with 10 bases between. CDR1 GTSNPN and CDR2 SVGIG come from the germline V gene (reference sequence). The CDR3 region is CAWSLASDTQYF. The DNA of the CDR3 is TGTGCCTGGAGCTTAGCTTCGGATACGCAGTATTTT. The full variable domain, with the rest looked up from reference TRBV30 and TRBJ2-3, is SQTIHQWPATLVQPVGSPLSLECTVEGTSNPNLYWYRQAAGRGLQLLFYSVGIGQISSEVPQNLSASRPQDRQFILSSKKLLLSDSGFYLCAWSLASDTQYFGPGTRLTVL.

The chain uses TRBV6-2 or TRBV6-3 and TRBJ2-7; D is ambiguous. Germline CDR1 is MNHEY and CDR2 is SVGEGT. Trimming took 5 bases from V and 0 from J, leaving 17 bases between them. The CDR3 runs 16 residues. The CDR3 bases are TGTGCCAGCAGTCAGCCTCGAGGAATCCTCTCCTACGAGCAGTACTTC. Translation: CASSQPRGILSYEQYF.

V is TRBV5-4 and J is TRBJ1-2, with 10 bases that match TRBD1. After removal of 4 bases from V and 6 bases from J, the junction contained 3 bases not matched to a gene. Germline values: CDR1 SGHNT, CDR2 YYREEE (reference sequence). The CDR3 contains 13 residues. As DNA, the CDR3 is TGTGCCAGCAGCCTGGGGACAGGGGATGGCTACACCTTC. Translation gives CASSLGTGDGYTF.

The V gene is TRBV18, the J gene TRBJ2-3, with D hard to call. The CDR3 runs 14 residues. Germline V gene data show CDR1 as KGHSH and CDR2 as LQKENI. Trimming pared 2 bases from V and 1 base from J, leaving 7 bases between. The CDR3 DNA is TGTGCCAGCTCACCAGTGGCGGGCACAGATACGCAGTATTTT. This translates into CASSPVAGTDTQYF. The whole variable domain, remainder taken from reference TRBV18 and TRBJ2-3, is NAGVMQNPRHLVRRRGQEARLRCSPMKGHSHVYWYRQLPEEGLKFMVYLQKENIIDESGMPKERFSAEFPKEGPSILRIQQVVRGDSAAYFCASSPVAGTDTQYFGPGTRLTVL.

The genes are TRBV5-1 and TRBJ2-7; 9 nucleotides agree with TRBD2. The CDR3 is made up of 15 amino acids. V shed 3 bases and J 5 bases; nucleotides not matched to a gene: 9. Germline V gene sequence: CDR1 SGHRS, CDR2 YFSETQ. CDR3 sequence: CASSSLSGSIDEQYF. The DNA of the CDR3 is TGCGCCAGCAGCTCCCTTAGCGGGAGTATCGACGAGCAGTACTTC. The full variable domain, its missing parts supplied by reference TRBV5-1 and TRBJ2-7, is KAGVTQTPRYLIKTRGQQVTLSCSPISGHRSVSWYQQTPGQGLQFLFEYFSETQRNKGNFPGRFSGRQFSNSRSEMNVSTLELGDSALYLCASSSLSGSIDEQYFGPGTRLTVT.

CDR3: CASSVAGGTNTEAFF. Written as DNA, the CDR3 is TGTGCCAGCAGCGTAGCGGGGGGAACGAACACTGAAGCTTTCTTT. This chain connects TRBV9 to TRBJ1-1; maybe TRBD1 (5 bases). Between the trimmed V and J ends, which lost 0 bases and 1 base, there was a span of 10 bases. The length of the CDR3 is 15 residues. Germline V lookup: CDR1 SGDLS, CDR2 YYNGEE.

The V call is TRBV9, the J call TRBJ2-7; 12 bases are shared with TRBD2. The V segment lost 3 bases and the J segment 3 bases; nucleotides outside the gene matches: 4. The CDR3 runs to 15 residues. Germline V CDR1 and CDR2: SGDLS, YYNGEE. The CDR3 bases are TGTGCCAGCAGCGAACTAGCGGGAGGAAACTACGAGCAGTACTTC. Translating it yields CASSELAGGNYEQYF.

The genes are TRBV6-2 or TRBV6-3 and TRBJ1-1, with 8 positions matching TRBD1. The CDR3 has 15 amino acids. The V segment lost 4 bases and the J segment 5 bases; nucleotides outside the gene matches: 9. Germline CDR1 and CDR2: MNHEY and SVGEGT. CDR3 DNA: TGTGCCAGCAGTTCGTCGACAGGGGCGCGGACTGAAGCTTTCTTT. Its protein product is CASSSSTGARTEAFF.